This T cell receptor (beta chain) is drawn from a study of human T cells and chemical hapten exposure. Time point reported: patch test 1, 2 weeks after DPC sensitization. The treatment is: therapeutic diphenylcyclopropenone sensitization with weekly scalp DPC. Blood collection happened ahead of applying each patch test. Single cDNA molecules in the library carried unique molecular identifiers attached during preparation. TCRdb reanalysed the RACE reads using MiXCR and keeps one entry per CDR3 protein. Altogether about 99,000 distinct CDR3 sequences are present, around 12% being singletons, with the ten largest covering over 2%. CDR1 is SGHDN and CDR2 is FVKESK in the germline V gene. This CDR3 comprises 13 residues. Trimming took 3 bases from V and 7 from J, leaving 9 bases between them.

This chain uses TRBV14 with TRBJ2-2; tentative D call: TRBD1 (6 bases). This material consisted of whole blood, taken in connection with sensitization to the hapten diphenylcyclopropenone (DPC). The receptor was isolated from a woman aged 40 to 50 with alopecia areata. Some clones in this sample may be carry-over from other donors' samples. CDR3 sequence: CASSHGTFGELFF. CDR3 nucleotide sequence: TGTGCCAGCAGCCATGGGACATTCGGGGAGCTGTTTTTT.